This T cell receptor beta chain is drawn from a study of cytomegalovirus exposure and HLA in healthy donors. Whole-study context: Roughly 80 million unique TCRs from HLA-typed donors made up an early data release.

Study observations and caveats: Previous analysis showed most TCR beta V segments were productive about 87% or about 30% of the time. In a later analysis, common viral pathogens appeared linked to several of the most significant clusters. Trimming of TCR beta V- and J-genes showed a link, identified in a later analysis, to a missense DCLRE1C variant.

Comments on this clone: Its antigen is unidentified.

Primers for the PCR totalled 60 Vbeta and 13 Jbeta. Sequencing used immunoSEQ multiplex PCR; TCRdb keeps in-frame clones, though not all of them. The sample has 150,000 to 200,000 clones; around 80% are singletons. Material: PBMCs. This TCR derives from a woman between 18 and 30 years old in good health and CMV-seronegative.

Written as DNA, the CDR3 is TGTGCCAGCAACCTAGACAGGGACAGTTATAATTCACCCCTCCACTTT. Its translation is CASNLDRDSYNSPLHF. The chain carries TRBV28 and TRBJ1-6; TRBD1 matches at 7 bases. The V gene end was trimmed by 7 bases and the J gene end by 4 bases; junction bases not matched to a gene: 10. Germline-derived CDR1 and CDR2 are MDHEN and SYDVKM. This CDR3 has 16 residues.